These T cell receptor beta chains were read from a single sample in a study of siplizumab effects on memory and regulatory T cells. Using immunoSEQ multiplex PCR, the repertoire was profiled, and TCRdb retains in-frame clones only, with some absent. The data show some 100,000 clones, with approximately 91% seen just once and just over 2.5% held by the top ten. The sequenced sample consisted of CD4+ T cells sorted from blood. These receptors originate from a human donor in good health. Some clones in this sample may be carry-over from other donors' samples. The CDR3 runs from the conserved cysteine through the conserved F or W. D genes are given only for firm matches. The listing skips clone size in some rows; elsewhere it reads once, few, many or a size class.

V	D	size	J	DNA	CDR3
TRBV5-1	NA	NA	TRBJ2-1	TGCGCCAGCAGCAACCGGGACACCCTATACAATGAGCAGTTCTTC	CASSNRDTLYNEQFF
TRBV7-9	NA	NA	TRBJ2-5	TGTGCCAGCAGCTTAGTAACGGAGGGCGAGACCCAGTACTTC	CASSLVTEGETQYF
TRBV6-6	NA	NA	TRBJ1-1	TGTGCCAGCAGTTACTCGGAGGGTGAAGCTTTCTTT	CASSYSEGEAFF
TRBV7-9	NA	NA	TRBJ2-2	TGTGCCAGCAGCTTAGTCTTCTCCTCGAACACCGGGGAGCTGTTTTTT	CASSLVFSSNTGELFF
TRBV5-1	NA	NA	TRBJ2-5	TGCGCCAGCAGCCTCACAGGGAGAGGGGCAGGGGAGACCCAGTACTTC	CASSLTGRGAGETQYF
TRBV19	NA	NA	TRBJ1-2	TGTGCCAGTAGGAAACTGGGTAACTATGGCTACACCTTC	CASRKLGNYGYTF
TRBV5-1	TRBD2	NA	TRBJ2-7	TGCGCCAGCAGCCCGGGGACTAGCGGGAGGGCGCGAGAGCAGTACTTC	CASSPGTSGRAREQYF
TRBV7-9	TRBD1	NA	TRBJ1-2	TGTGCCAGCAGCAGAGGGGACAGTAGTAATGGCTACACCTTC	CASSRGDSSNGYTF
TRBV2	NA	NA	TRBJ2-2	TGTGCCAGCCGACCAGGGGTAAAGAACACCGGGGAGCTGTTTTTT	CASRPGVKNTGELFF
TRBV6-5	TRBD1	NA	TRBJ1-1	TGTGCCAGCAGTTACGGACAGGGGAACACTGAAGCTTTCTTT	CASSYGQGNTEAFF
TRBV25-1	NA	NA	TRBJ2-3	TGTGCCAGCAGGTCTATAGATACGCAGTATTTT	CASRSIDTQYF
TRBV11-2	NA	once	TRBJ2-3	TGTGCCAGCAGCTTTGTAGGTGATACGCAGTATTTT	CASSFVGDTQYF
TRBV5-1	TRBD1	NA	TRBJ2-3	TGCGCCAGCAGCCCAGGCAGGGGGTACGGGACAGATACGCAGTATTTT	CASSPGRGYGTDTQYF
TRBV4-2	TRBD2	NA	TRBJ2-1	TGTGCCAGCAGCCAAGATACTAGCGGGAGGGCCGATCGTGAGCAGTTCTTC	CASSQDTSGRADREQFF
TRBV5-4	TRBD2	NA	TRBJ2-3	TGTGCCAGCAGCCGTATCCCGGGAGGGACTAGCACAGATACGCAGTATTTT	CASSRIPGGTSTDTQYF
TRBV18	NA	NA	TRBJ1-1	TGTGCCAGCTCACGAGCGAGCTGGGCTGAAGCTTTCTTT	CASSRASWAEAFF
TRBV2	NA	once	TRBJ1-5	TGTGCCAGCAGTGAACGGGTTTTTGAGCCCCAGCATTTT	CASSERVFEPQHF
TRBV6-1	NA	NA	TRBJ2-3	TGTGCCAGCAGTGATACGGGCTGGGGCACAGATACGCAGTATTTT	CASSDTGWGTDTQYF
TRBV27	NA	few	TRBJ1-4	TGTGCCAGCAGTTGGGGGGGAGCAACTAATGAAAAACTGTTTTTT	CASSWGGATNEKLFF
TRBV5-1	TRBD1	NA	TRBJ2-7	TGCGCCAGCAGCCGACAGGGCCCACTCCGCGACGAGCAGTACTTC	CASSRQGPLRDEQYF
TRBV4-1	NA	NA	TRBJ2-7	TGCGCCAGCAGCCAAGACCCACACGGGGACTCCTACGAGCAGTACTTC	CASSQDPHGDSYEQYF
TRBV28	NA	NA	TRBJ1-2	TGTGCCAGCAGTTTGGGGCGCAGGGGCGGCTACACCTTC	CASSLGRRGGYTF
TRBV6-6	TRBD2	NA	TRBJ2-7	TGTGCCAGCAGTTACGCTGGGGGCTGGCGGGAGGTCGAGCAGTACTTC	CASSYAGGWREVEQYF
TRBV7-3	TRBD1	NA	TRBJ2-5	TGTGCCAGCAGCTCTTCAGGGGGCACGGGAGAGACCCAGTACTTC	CASSSSGGTGETQYF
TRBV7-2	NA	NA	TRBJ1-5	TGTGCCAGCAGCTTAGGACAGGTCAATCAGCCCCAGCATTTT	CASSLGQVNQPQHF
TRBV27	NA	NA	TRBJ2-5	TGTGCCAGCAGTTCGATCGGGGAGACCCAGTACTTC	CASSSIGETQYF
TRBV7-8	TRBD2	NA	TRBJ2-3	TGTGCCAGCAGCTTAAGCGGGAGTCACACAGATACGCAGTATTTT	CASSLSGSHTDTQYF
TRBV7-9	NA	NA	TRBJ2-3	TGTGCCAGCACCCCTACAGATACGCAGTATTTT	CASTPTDTQYF
TRBV2	TRBD1	once	TRBJ2-7	TGTGCCAGCGGCCGGGGACAGCCAGATTACGGGCAGTACTTC	CASGRGQPDYGQYF
TRBV5-1	TRBD2	NA	TRBJ2-4	TGCGCCAGCACCCGGGGGGCTAGCGGGAGGTCGACCAAAAACATTCAGTACTTC	CASTRGASGRSTKNIQYF
TRBV11-2	TRBD2	NA	TRBJ2-7	TGTGCCAGCAGCCAAACCGGGACTAGCGGTTACGAGCAGTACTTC	CASSQTGTSGYEQYF
TRBV9	TRBD2	NA	TRBJ2-7	TGTGCCAGCAGCGAAACTAGCGGGAGTTACGAGCAGTACTTC	CASSETSGSYEQYF
TRBV6-6	TRBD2	NA	TRBJ2-7	TGTGCCAGCAGTTACTCGCGGGGGGCAGCCTACGAGCAGTACTTC	CASSYSRGAAYEQYF
TRBV11-3	NA	NA	TRBJ2-1	TGTGCCAGCAGCTTAGGATGGGAGGATGAGCAGTTCTTC	CASSLGWEDEQFF